Below are 21 T cell receptor beta chains sequenced from a single sample in a study of shared clonotypes between healthy human individuals. Produced via immunoSEQ multiplex PCR; TCRdb's table is partial and in-frame only. The sample carries about 2.1 million clones, about 94% recorded once. CD45RO negativity and positive selection for CCR7 defined naive CD8 cells, a population that excluded terminally differentiated effector memory CD45RA+ cells. Sample: naive CD8+ T cells from PBMCs. The origin of the receptors is a man between 18 and 35 years old in good health. Some clones in this sample may be carry-over from other donors' samples.

The rearrangement links TRBV27 to TRBJ1-5, with D unresolved. This CDR3 has 13 residues. Germline V CDR1 and CDR2: MNHEY, SMNVEV (reference sequence). V lost 5 bases and J lost 0, with 5 bases in between. The CDR3 sequence: CASSIISNQPQHF. In DNA, the CDR3 is TGTGCCAGCAGTATCATTAGCAATCAGCCCCAGCATTTT.

This chain links TRBV11-2 with TRBJ1-1, with a weak D call TRBD1 (5 bases). Trimming stripped 5 bases from V and 1 base from J, with 14 bases between. The CDR3 loop spans 15 amino acids. Germline CDR1 is SGHAT and CDR2 is FQNNGV. The CDR3 nucleotides read TGTGCCAGCAGCCCGGCGAACGGACAGAACACTGAAGCTTTCTTT. It specifies CASSPANGQNTEAFF.

The rearrangement joins TRBV7-9 to TRBJ2-2; D gene ambiguous. In germline, CDR1 is SEHNR, CDR2 FQNEAQ (reference sequence). Trimming pared 6 bases from V and 0 bases from J, leaving 11 bases between. The CDR3 consists of 15 residues. The CDR3: CASSPNPTNTGELFF. CDR3 nucleotide sequence: TGTGCCAGCAGTCCGAACCCTACGAACACCGGGGAGCTGTTTTTT.

This chain links TRBV9 with TRBJ2-1, with TRBD2 matching over 12 bases. CDR1 is SGDLS, CDR2 YYNGEE, per germline. The CDR3 has 16 residues. After removal of 3 bases from V and 8 bases from J, the junction contained 9 bases not matched to a gene. The CDR3 region has the DNA TGTGCCAGCAGCGCTCGGACTAGCGGGACATTATATGAGCAGTTCTTC. Translating gives CASSARTSGTLYEQFF.

The chain recombines TRBV7-9 with TRBJ2-2; 9 bases are a match to TRBD2. With 2 bases clipped from V and 7 bases from J, the junction kept 8 bases outside the gene matches. The CDR3 consists of 16 residues. Germline values: CDR1 SEHNR, CDR2 FQNEAQ (reference sequence). CDR3 protein: CASSLPPSGTFGELFF. CDR3 DNA sequence: TGTGCCAGCAGCTTACCGCCTAGCGGGACTTTCGGGGAGCTGTTTTTT. Supplemented by reference TRBV7-9 and TRBJ2-2, the full variable domain reads DTGVSQNPRHKITKRGQNVTFRCDPISEHNRLYWYRQTLGQGPEFLTYFQNEAQLEKSRLLSDRFSAERPKGSFSTLEIQRTEQGDSAMYLCASSLPPSGTFGELFFGEGSRLTVL.

Concerning this clone: Other DNA sequences in the sample encode the same CDR3. V usage is TRBV19 and J usage is TRBJ2-7, with TRBD2 identical over 8 bases. From germline, CDR1 is LNHDA and CDR2 SQIVND (reference sequence). This CDR3 has 15 residues. Trimming cost V 2 bases and J 0 bases; bases outside gene matches: 3. The CDR3 bases are TGTGCCAGTAGTATATTCCTAGCGGGCTCCTACGAGCAGTACTTC. Its translation: CASSIFLAGSYEQYF.

Details on this clone: The germline gene is not matched at one end of the junction; a read error may be the cause. V is TRBV19 and J is TRBJ2-7; D perhaps matches TRBD2 (6 bases). The germline V gene encodes CDR1 LNHDA and CDR2 SQIVND (reference sequence). The CDR3 has 14 amino acids. The CDR3 sequence: CASSSGTRSDEQYF. As DNA, the CDR3 is TGTGCCAGTAGTTCCGGGACTCGCTCCGACGAGCAGTACTTC.

The rearrangement joins TRBV7-9 to TRBJ2-5; 13 nucleotides line up with TRBD2. Trimming at V came to 5 bases and at J to 1 base, leaving 10 bases not matched to a gene. Germline assignment: CDR1 SEHNR and CDR2 FQNEAQ (reference sequence). This CDR3 is 18 amino acids long. The CDR3 region has the DNA TGTGCCAGCAGCCTCGGGACTAGCGGGATGTGGGTCCAAGAGACCCAGTACTTC. Encoded protein: CASSLGTSGMWVQETQYF.

V usage is TRBV7-9 and J usage is TRBJ1-1; unclear D gene. The V end was cut by 6 bases, the J end by 1 base, with 15 bases between. The germline V gene has CDR1 SEHNR and CDR2 FQNEAQ (reference sequence). The CDR3 spans 15 residues. CDR3 loop: CASRPIDHKNTEAFF. CDR3 DNA: TGTGCCAGCAGGCCTATCGATCACAAGAACACTGAAGCTTTCTTT.

The V gene is TRBV15, the J gene TRBJ2-3; possibly TRBD2 for D (6 bases). V dropped 6 bases and J dropped 1 base, with 11 bases sitting between them. Germline V gene lookup returns CDR1 LNHNV and CDR2 YYDKDF (reference sequence). The CDR3 consists of 14 residues. For the CDR3, the DNA is TGTGCCACCAGAGCTAGCGATGGCACAGATACGCAGTATTTT. Translation: CATRASDGTDTQYF.

The rearrangement joins TRBV10-3 to TRBJ2-7; 7 bases agree with TRBD1. The CDR3 contains 13 residues. V gave up 2 bases and J gave up 7 bases; unmatched junction bases: 5. Germline V lookup: CDR1 ENHRY, CDR2 SYGVKD. CDR3: CAISEDRVQEQYF. CDR3 sequence (DNA): TGTGCCATCAGTGAGGACAGGGTGCAAGAGCAGTACTTC.

Notes on this clone: The same CDR3 is also encoded by other DNA sequences in this sample. J is TRBJ2-7 and V is TRBV28; 8 nucleotides match TRBD2. Looked up from germline, CDR1 is MDHEN and CDR2 is SYDVKM. The J segment lost 3 bases and the V segment lost 5 bases, leaving 3 bases of the junction unmatched. This CDR3 comprises 13 residues. In DNA form, the CDR3 reads TGTGCCAGCAGTCCCGGGACTAGCTACGAGCAGTACTTC. It yields the protein CASSPGTSYEQYF.

This sequence joins TRBV5-6 and TRBJ2-2; weak D call: TRBD1 (5 bases). V was clipped by 3 bases and J by 1 base, with 13 bases between them. The CDR3 covers 16 residues. The germline V gene encodes CDR1 SGHDT and CDR2 YYEEEE. The chain's CDR3 is CASSWGLQGNTGELFF. As DNA, the CDR3 is TGTGCCAGCAGCTGGGGTCTGCAGGGGAACACCGGGGAGCTGTTTTTT.

The chain employs TRBV5-3 and TRBJ2-1; TRBD2 agrees at 8 bases. TRBV5-3 falls under the ORF class, with uncertain function. V was pared by 1 base and J by 5 bases, with 11 bases of the junction left unmatched. The CDR3 is made up of 17 amino acids. The CDR3 nucleotides read TGTGCCAGAAGCTTGTGTGTCTTCGAGCGGGAGAACAATGAGCAGTTCTTC. Translation gives CARSLCVFERENNEQFF.

This chain uses TRBV7-9 with TRBJ2-1, with 16 bases fitting TRBD2. In germline, CDR1 is SEHNR, CDR2 FQNEAQ (reference sequence). Trimming took 5 bases from V and 4 from J; bases not matched to a gene: 11. There are 19 residues in the CDR3. CDR3 DNA sequence: TGTGCCAGCAGCCCAAGAGCGGGGACTAGCGGGAGGGTTTACAATGAGCAGTTCTTC. Translating gives CASSPRAGTSGRVYNEQFF.

This rearrangement joins TRBV7-3 to TRBJ1-4; 8 bases align to TRBD1. With V trimmed by 1 base and J by 1 base, 5 bases remained unmatched. This CDR3 comprises 17 residues. The germline V gene has CDR1 SGHTA and CDR2 FQGTGA. CDR3 bases: TGTGCCAGCAGCTTAAATGGCAGGGGGCGAACTAATGAAAAACTGTTTTTT. It yields the protein CASSLNGRGRTNEKLFF. The complete variable domain, with remaining parts taken from reference TRBV7-3 and TRBJ1-4, reads GAGVSQTPSNKVTEKGKYVELRCDPISGHTALYWYRQSLGQGPEFLIYFQGTGAADDSGLPNDRFFAVRPEGSVSTLKIQRTERGDSAVYLCASSLNGRGRTNEKLFFGSGTQLSVL.

This sequence joins TRBV7-3 and TRBJ2-3, with a tentative D call TRBD2 (6 bases). The germline V and J ends were trimmed by 5 bases and 2 bases, with 17 bases remaining between them. This CDR3 contains 16 residues. Germline V lookup: CDR1 SGHTA, CDR2 FQGTGA. The CDR3 here is CASSPWGAGVTDTQYF. The CDR3 nucleotides read TGTGCCAGCAGCCCCTGGGGAGCGGGTGTCACAGATACGCAGTATTTT.

The V and J genes are TRBV7-2 and TRBJ2-2; 13 positions match TRBD2. Germline lookup yields CDR1 SGHTA and CDR2 FQGNSA. Trimming took 5 bases from V and 5 from J; bases not matched to a gene: 11. The CDR3 runs to 18 residues. The CDR3 protein is CASSKTSGRPSVTGELFF. CDR3 bases: TGTGCCAGCAGCAAGACTAGCGGGAGGCCCAGCGTAACCGGGGAGCTGTTTTTT.

The chain combines TRBV30 with TRBJ2-1; 14 bases are shared with TRBD2. This CDR3 has 14 residues. V trimming: 3 bases; J trimming: 10 bases; junction bases outside the gene matches: 5. Germline CDR1 is GTSNPN and CDR2 is SVGIG (reference sequence). The CDR3 protein is CAWRGLAGVREQFF. The CDR3 region has the DNA TGTGCCTGGAGGGGACTAGCGGGAGTTCGGGAGCAGTTCTTC.

The chain combines TRBV19 with TRBJ1-6; unclear D gene. The germline V gene has CDR1 LNHDA and CDR2 SQIVND (reference sequence). The CDR3 loop spans 14 amino acids. V lost 10 bases to trimming and J lost 5 bases, with 15 bases between them. CDR3 DNA sequence: TGTGCCACACGCGTCCGGGAAAATAATTCACCCCTCCACTTT. Translated, it gives CATRVRENNSPLHF. The whole variable domain, remainder taken from reference TRBV19 and TRBJ1-6, is DGGITQSPKYLFRKEGQNVTLSCEQNLNHDAMYWYRQDPGQGLRLIYYSQIVNDFQKGDIAEGYSVSREKKESFPLTVTSAQKNPTAFYLCATRVRENNSPLHFGNGTRLTVT.

The chain recombines TRBV19 with TRBJ2-5; maybe TRBD2 (6 bases). This CDR3 region has 14 residues. Trimming left V 7 bases short and J 2 bases short, with 14 bases between. The germline CDR1 and CDR2 sequences are LNHDA and SQIVND (reference sequence). The CDR3: CASTPRAGQETQYF. As DNA, the CDR3 is TGTGCCAGTACCCCCAGGGCGGGGCAAGAGACCCAGTACTTC.